This TCR beta chain was retrieved from a study of cytomegalovirus exposure and HLA in healthy donors. The V gene lost 3 bases and the J gene lost 0 bases, with 9 bases spanning the gap. Per the germline V gene, CDR1 is MGHRA and CDR2 is YSYEKL. The CDR3 is 14 residues long. 13 Jbeta primers and 60 Vbeta primers were used for the PCR. TCRdb's copy holds only in-frame clones and misses some; the assay was immunoSEQ multiplex PCR. The sample carries just over 150,000 clones, approximately 79% recorded once. The sample was PBMCs. The sequence derives from a woman aged 50 to 65 in good health and CMV-seropositive. The chain recombines TRBV4-1 with TRBJ2-7; D might be TRBD1 (6 bases). The CDR3 nucleotides are TGCGCCAGCAGCCACCGGGACACCTCCTACGAGCAGTACTTC. Amino acid sequence: CASSHRDTSYEQYF.